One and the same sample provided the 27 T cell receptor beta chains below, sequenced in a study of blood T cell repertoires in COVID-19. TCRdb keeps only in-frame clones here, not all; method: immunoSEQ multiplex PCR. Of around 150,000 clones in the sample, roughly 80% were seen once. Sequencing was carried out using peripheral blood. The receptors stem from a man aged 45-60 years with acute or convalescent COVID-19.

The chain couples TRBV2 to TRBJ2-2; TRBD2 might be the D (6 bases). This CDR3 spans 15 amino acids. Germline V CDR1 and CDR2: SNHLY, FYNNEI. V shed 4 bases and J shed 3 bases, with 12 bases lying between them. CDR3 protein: CASSGNSGYTGELFF. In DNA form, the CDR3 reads TGTGCCAGCAGTGGTAATAGCGGTTACACCGGGGAGCTGTTTTTT.

CDR3 region: CASSEVLQVTYGYTF. CDR3 in DNA: TGTGCCAGCAGTGAAGTTCTTCAGGTAACCTATGGCTACACCTTC. V and J are TRBV2 and TRBJ1-2; D unclear. V was pared by 1 base and J by 4 bases, with 13 bases between. CDR3 length equals 15 residues. Germline V gene sequence: CDR1 SNHLY, CDR2 FYNNEI.

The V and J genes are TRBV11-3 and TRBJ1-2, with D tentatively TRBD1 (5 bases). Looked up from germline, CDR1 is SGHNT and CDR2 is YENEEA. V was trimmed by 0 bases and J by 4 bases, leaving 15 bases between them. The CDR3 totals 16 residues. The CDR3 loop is CASSLEGEESTYGYTF. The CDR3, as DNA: TGTGCCAGCAGCTTAGAGGGGGAGGAGTCAACCTATGGCTACACCTTC. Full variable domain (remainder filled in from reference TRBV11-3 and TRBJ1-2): EAGVVQSPRYKIIEKKQPVAFWCNPISGHNTLYWYLQNLGQGPELLIRYENEEAVDDSQLPKDRFSAERLKGVDSTLKIQPAELGDSAVYLCASSLEGEESTYGYTFGSGTRLTVV.

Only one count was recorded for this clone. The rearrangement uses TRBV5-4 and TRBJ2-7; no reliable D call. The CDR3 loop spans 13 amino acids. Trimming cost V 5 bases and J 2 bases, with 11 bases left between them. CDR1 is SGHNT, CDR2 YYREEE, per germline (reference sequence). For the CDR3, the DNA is TGTGCCAGCAGTCGCGGCGGTCCCTACGAGCAGTACTTC. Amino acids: CASSRGGPYEQYF.

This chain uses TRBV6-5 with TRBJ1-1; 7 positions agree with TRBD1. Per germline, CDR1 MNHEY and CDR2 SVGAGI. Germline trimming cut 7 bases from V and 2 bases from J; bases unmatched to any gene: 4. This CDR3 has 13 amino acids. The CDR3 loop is CASIRQGNTEAFF. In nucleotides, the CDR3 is TGTGCCAGCATTCGACAGGGTAACACTGAAGCTTTCTTT.

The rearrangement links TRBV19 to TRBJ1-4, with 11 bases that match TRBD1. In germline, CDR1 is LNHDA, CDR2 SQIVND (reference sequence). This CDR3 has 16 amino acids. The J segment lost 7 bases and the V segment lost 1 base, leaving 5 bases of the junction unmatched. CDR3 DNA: TGTGCCAGTAGTATAGGCCGGACAGGGGGCGGTGAAAAACTGTTTTTT. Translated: CASSIGRTGGGEKLFF.

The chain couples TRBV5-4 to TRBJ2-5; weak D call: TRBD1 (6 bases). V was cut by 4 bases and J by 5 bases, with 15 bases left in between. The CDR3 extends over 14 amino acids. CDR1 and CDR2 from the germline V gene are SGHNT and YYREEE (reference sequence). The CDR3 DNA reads TGTGCCAGCAGCCAGAGTTGGGGGCAGGAGACCCAGTACTTC. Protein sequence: CASSQSWGQETQYF.

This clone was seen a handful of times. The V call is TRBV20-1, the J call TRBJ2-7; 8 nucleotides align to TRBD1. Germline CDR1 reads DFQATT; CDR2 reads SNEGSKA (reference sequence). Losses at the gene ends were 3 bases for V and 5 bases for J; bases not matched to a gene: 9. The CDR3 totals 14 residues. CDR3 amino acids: CSASTDRGSNEQYF. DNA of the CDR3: TGCAGTGCTAGTACTGACAGGGGTAGCAACGAGCAGTACTTC.

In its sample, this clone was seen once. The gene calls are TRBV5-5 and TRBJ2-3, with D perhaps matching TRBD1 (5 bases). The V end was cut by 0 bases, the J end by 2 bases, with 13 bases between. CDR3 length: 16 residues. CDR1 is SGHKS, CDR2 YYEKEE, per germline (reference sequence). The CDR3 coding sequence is TGTGCCAGCAGCTTGGGGCAGGGAATAAACACAGATACGCAGTATTTT. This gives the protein CASSLGQGINTDTQYF.

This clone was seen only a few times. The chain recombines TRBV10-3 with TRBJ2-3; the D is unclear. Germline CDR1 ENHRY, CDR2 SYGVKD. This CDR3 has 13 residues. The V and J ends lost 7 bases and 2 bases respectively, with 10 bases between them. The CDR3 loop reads CAINPSSTDTQYF. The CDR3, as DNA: TGTGCCATCAATCCTAGTTCCACAGATACGCAGTATTTT.

In DNA form, the CDR3 reads TGCGCCAGCGCCGCGGGGGTCTACAATGAGCAGTTCTTC. Translating it yields CASAAGVYNEQFF. The chain recombines TRBV10-1 with TRBJ2-1; 7 nucleotides agree with TRBD2. The germline gives CDR1 WNHNN, CDR2 SYGVQD (reference sequence). This CDR3 contains 13 residues. The trim removed 8 bases at V and 3 bases at J, leaving 4 bases unmatched.

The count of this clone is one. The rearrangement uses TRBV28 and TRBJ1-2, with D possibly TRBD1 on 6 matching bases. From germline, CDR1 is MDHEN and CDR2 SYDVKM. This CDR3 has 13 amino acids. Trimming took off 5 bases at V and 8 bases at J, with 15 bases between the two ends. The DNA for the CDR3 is TGTGCCAGCAGTGCCGGGGGGGCACTCGGCTACACCTTC. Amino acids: CASSAGGALGYTF.

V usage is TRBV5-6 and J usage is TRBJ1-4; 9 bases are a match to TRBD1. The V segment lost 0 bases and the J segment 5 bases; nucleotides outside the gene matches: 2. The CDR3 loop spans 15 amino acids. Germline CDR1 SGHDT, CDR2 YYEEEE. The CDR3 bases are TGTGCCAGCAGCTTGGGAGGGACAGGGAATGAAAAACTGTTTTTT. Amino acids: CASSLGGTGNEKLFF.

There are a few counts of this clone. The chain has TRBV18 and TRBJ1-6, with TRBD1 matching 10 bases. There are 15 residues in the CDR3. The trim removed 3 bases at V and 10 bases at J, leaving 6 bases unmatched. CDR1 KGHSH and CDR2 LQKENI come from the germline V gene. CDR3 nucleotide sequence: TGTGCCAGCTCACCGGGACAGGGGAAGAAATCACCCCTCCACTTT. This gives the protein CASSPGQGKKSPLHF.

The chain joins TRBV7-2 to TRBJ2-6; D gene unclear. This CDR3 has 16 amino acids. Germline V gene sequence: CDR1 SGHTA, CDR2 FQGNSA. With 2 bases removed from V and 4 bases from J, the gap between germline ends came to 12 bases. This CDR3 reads CASSLTISPGANVLTF. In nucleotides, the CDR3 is TGTGCCAGCAGCTTAACGATAAGCCCCGGGGCCAACGTCCTGACTTTC.

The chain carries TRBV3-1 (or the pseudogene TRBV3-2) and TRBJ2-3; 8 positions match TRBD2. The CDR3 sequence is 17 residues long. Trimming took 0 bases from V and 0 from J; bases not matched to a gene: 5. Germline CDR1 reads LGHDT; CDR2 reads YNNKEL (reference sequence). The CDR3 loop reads CASSQDWAGGSTDTQYF. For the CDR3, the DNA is TGTGCCAGCAGCCAAGATTGGGCGGGGGGTAGCACAGATACGCAGTATTTT.

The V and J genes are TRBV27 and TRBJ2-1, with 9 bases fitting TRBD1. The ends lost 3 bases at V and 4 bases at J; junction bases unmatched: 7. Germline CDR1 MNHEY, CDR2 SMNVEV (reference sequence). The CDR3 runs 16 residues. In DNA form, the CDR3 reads TGTGCCAGCAGTTTCCCGGGACAGGGAACGTACAATGAGCAGTTCTTC. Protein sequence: CASSFPGQGTYNEQFF.

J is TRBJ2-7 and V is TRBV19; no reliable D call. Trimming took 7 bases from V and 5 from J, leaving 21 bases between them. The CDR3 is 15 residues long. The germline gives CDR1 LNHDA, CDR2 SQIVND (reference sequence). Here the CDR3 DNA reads TGTGCCAGTACCATAACTTACGCCTCAAGAAACGAGCAGTACTTC. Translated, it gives CASTITYASRNEQYF.

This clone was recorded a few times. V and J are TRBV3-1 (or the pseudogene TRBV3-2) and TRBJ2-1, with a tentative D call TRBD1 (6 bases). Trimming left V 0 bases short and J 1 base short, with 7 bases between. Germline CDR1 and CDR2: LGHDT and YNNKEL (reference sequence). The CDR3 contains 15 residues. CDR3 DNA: TGTGCCAGCAGCCAAGATACAGGGTCCTACAATGAGCAGTTCTTC. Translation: CASSQDTGSYNEQFF.

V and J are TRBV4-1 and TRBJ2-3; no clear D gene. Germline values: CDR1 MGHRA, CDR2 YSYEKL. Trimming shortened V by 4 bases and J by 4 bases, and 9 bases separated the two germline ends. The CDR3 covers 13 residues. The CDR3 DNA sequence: TGCGCCAGCAGCCTCTCCCCCGCAGATACGCAGTATTTT. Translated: CASSLSPADTQYF.

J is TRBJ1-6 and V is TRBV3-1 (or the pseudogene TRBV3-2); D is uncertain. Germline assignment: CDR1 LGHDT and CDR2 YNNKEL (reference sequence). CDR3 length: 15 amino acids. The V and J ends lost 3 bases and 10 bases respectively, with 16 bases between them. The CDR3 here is CASSQVSGYGSPLHF. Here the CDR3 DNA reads TGTGCCAGCAGCCAGGTGTCCGGGTACGGCTCACCCCTCCACTTT.

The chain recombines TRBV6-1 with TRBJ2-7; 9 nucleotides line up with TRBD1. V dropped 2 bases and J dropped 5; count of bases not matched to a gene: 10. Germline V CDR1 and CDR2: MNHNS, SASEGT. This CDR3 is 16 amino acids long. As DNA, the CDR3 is TGTGCCAGCAGTGAACCTGGGACAGGGAAGACCCACGAGCAGTACTTC. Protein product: CASSEPGTGKTHEQYF.

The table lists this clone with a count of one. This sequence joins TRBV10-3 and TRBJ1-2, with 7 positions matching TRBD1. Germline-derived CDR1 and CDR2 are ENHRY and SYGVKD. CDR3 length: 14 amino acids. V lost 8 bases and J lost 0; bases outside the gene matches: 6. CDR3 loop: CAIGGTATNYGYTF. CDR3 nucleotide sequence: TGTGCCATCGGAGGGACAGCTACTAACTATGGCTACACCTTC.

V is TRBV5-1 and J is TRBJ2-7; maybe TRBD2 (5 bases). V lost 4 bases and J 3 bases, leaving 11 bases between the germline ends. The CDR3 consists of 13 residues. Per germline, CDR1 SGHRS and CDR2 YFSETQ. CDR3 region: CASSIGRDYEQYF. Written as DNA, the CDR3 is TGCGCCAGCAGCATTGGACGGGACTACGAGCAGTACTTC.

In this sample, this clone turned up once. This CDR3 is CASRNYGGEQFF. Written as DNA, the CDR3 is TGTGCCAGCAGGAACTACGGGGGGGAGCAGTTCTTC. The rearrangement joins TRBV4-2 to TRBJ2-1; TRBD2 matches at 7 bases. CDR1 is LGHNA, CDR2 YNFKEQ, per germline. The CDR3 is 12 amino acids. V was pared by 6 bases and J by 10 bases, with 6 bases of the junction left unmatched.

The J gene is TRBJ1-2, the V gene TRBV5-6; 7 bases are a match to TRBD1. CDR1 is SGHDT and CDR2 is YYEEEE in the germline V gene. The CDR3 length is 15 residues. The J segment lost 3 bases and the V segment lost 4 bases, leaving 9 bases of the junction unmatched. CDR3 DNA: TGTGCCAGCAGCGATACAGGGGCCCGACACTATGGCTACACCTTC. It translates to CASSDTGARHYGYTF. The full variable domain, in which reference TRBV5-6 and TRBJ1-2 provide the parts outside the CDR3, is DAGVTQSPTHLIKTRGQQVTLRCSPKSGHDTVSWYQQALGQGPQFIFQYYEEEERQRGNFPDRFSGHQFPNYSSELNVNALLLGDSALYLCASSDTGARHYGYTFGSGTRLTVV.

The CDR3 protein is CASSLEQFSYEQYF. DNA of the CDR3: TGTGCCAGCAGCTTAGAACAGTTCTCCTACGAGCAGTACTTC. This chain links TRBV7-2 with TRBJ2-7; D is unclear. Trimming took off 1 base at V and 0 bases at J, with 7 bases between the two ends. This CDR3 has 14 amino acids. Germline CDR1 SGHTA, CDR2 FQGNSA.